These 19 T cell receptor beta chains were all obtained from the same sample, sequenced in a study of blood T cell repertoires in COVID-19 (dated by TCRdb to the early 2020s). Library construction relied on the immunoSEQ multiplex PCR assay. TCRdb provides this immuneACCESS table in a form limited to in-frame rearrangements. Some clones are lacking; in checked studies, under half of them reflect an unresolved V gene, and why the rest are absent is not known. The table for this sample lists roughly 230,000 clones; around 85% of them were counted only once. The biggest ten clones account for 7.9% of the sample. Sequencing was performed on peripheral blood. The receptor source for this set is a woman of 80 years or more with acute or convalescent COVID-19.

This rearrangement joins TRBV6-6 to TRBJ1-5; D remains ambiguous. Looked up from germline, CDR1 is MNHNY and CDR2 is SVGAGI (reference sequence). The CDR3 is 12 amino acids. The ends were cut back, 8 bases at V and 7 bases at J, with 12 bases in the middle. Here the CDR3 DNA reads TGTGCCAGCCGCGGGGAAGGCCAGCCCCAGCATTTT. This gives the protein CASRGEGQPQHF.

The chain joins TRBV20-1 to TRBJ1-1; D uncertain. CDR1 is DFQATT and CDR2 is SNEGSKA in the germline V gene (reference sequence). The CDR3 length is 12 residues. The V end lost 3 bases, the J end lost 0 bases, and 5 bases lay between the germline ends. CDR3 nucleotides: TGCAGTGCTAGTACTGTGAACACTGAAGCTTTCTTT. Its protein product is CSASTVNTEAFF.

This clone was seen more than once but under ten times. The rearrangement joins TRBV7-8 to TRBJ2-1; 9 bases are shared with TRBD2. This CDR3 is built from 16 residues. Looked up from germline, CDR1 is SGHVS and CDR2 is FQNEAQ. V gave up 1 base and J gave up 3 bases; unmatched junction bases: 4. The DNA for the CDR3 is TGTGCCAGCAGCTTAGTGCGGGGGGGCATCTACAATGAGCAGTTCTTC. Its protein product is CASSLVRGGIYNEQFF.

This clone has a single count. This sequence joins TRBV7-3 and TRBJ2-1; 9 bases are shared with TRBD2. The CDR3 length is 16 residues. V lost 5 bases to trimming and J lost 12 bases; unmatched junction nucleotides: 17. In germline, CDR1 is SGHTA, CDR2 FQGTGA. CDR3 bases: TGTGCCAGCAGCACCCCGCTGGCGGGAGGGTCAAGTGTGCAGTTCTTC. Its translation: CASSTPLAGGSSVQFF.

J is TRBJ2-2 and V is TRBV3-1 (or the pseudogene TRBV3-2); maybe TRBD2 (6 bases). The CDR3 covers 16 residues. Trimming pared 3 bases from V and 4 bases from J, leaving 15 bases between. CDR1 is LGHDT and CDR2 is YNNKEL in the germline V gene (reference sequence). Here the CDR3 reads CASSQVAGKTTGELFF. CDR3 nucleotides: TGTGCCAGCAGCCAGGTCGCGGGGAAAACCACCGGGGAGCTGTTTTTT.

The chain recombines TRBV19 with TRBJ1-5, with 7 bases aligning to TRBD1. This CDR3 has 15 amino acids. The germline V gene encodes CDR1 LNHDA and CDR2 SQIVND (reference sequence). The trim removed 6 bases at V and 5 bases at J, leaving 10 bases unmatched. This CDR3 is CASSRNRGLDQPQHF. The CDR3 nucleotides read TGTGCCAGTAGCCGGAACAGGGGTTTGGATCAGCCCCAGCATTTT.

The chain is built from TRBV5-1 and TRBJ2-2; D is unresolved. With 0 bases removed from V and 3 bases from J, the gap between germline ends came to 6 bases. CDR1 is SGHRS, CDR2 YFSETQ, per germline. CDR3 size: 14 residues. In DNA, the CDR3 is TGCGCCAGCAGCTTGGCAGTGGACACCGGGGAGCTGTTTTTT. This translates into CASSLAVDTGELFF. The whole variable domain, filled in from reference TRBV5-1 and TRBJ2-2, reads KAGVTQTPRYLIKTRGQQVTLSCSPISGHRSVSWYQQTPGQGLQFLFEYFSETQRNKGNFPGRFSGRQFSNSRSEMNVSTLELGDSALYLCASSLAVDTGELFFGEGSRLTVL.

The rearrangement joins TRBV7-9 to TRBJ2-1; 9 bases are shared with TRBD2. The V and J ends lost 4 bases and 2 bases, in that order; junction bases with no gene match: 6. The CDR3 covers 16 residues. Germline values: CDR1 SEHNR, CDR2 FQNEAQ (reference sequence). This chain's CDR3 is CASSSLAGAPYNEQFF. DNA of the CDR3: TGTGCCAGCAGCTCCTTAGCGGGAGCACCCTACAATGAGCAGTTCTTC.

The gene calls are TRBV28 and TRBJ2-1; 7 positions agree with TRBD2. In germline, CDR1 is MDHEN, CDR2 SYDVKM. V shed 4 bases and J 6 bases; nucleotides not matched to a gene: 18. This CDR3 is 18 amino acids long. The CDR3 DNA is TGTGCCAGCAGTTCCCCCCCGGGCGGGAGCGAGGGGATCAATGAGCAGTTCTTC. Amino acid sequence: CASSSPPGGSEGINEQFF.

This rearrangement joins TRBV4-1 to TRBJ2-2; weak D call: TRBD2 (5 bases). This CDR3 spans 17 amino acids. The V gene lost 0 bases and the J gene lost 3 bases, with 14 bases spanning the gap. Per germline, CDR1 MGHRA and CDR2 YSYEKL. Here the CDR3 DNA reads TGCGCCAGCAGCCAAGAGCGGACTCTCCGGGACACCGGGGAGCTGTTTTTT. Its translation: CASSQERTLRDTGELFF.

This chain uses TRBV3-1 (or the pseudogene TRBV3-2) with TRBJ2-7; 8 positions agree with TRBD1. Trimming took 1 base from V and 2 from J; bases not matched to a gene: 19. This CDR3 is 20 amino acids long. In germline, CDR1 is LGHDT, CDR2 YNNKEL (reference sequence). The CDR3 bases are TGTGCCAGCAGCCAAGTTAGTTTAGGGCAGGGGGCATTTAGTACCTACGAGCAGTACTTC. Protein: CASSQVSLGQGAFSTYEQYF.

This sequence joins TRBV11-2 and TRBJ1-2; D uncertain. This CDR3 spans 15 amino acids. The V end was cut by 5 bases, the J end by 4 bases, with 17 bases between. Germline V CDR1 and CDR2: SGHAT, FQNNGV. DNA for the CDR3: TGTGCCAGCAGCCAGAGCGGGTGGCAGATCTATGGCTACACCTTC. This codes for CASSQSGWQIYGYTF.

This clone came up once. The V and J genes are TRBV19 and TRBJ1-5; D may be TRBD1 (6 bases). V lost 3 bases and J lost 16, with 28 bases in between. The CDR3 sequence is 16 residues long. Germline CDR1 is LNHDA and CDR2 is SQIVND (reference sequence). CDR3 coding DNA: TGTGCCAGTAGTATCAACAGGGTCGAAGTGAGATCCATCGAACATTTT. Its translation: CASSINRVEVRSIEHF.

V gene TRBV5-6 combines with J gene TRBJ1-1; 7 bases line up with TRBD1. The V gene's germline CDR1 is SGHDT and CDR2 YYEEEE. CDR3 length: 13 residues. With 7 bases clipped from V and 5 bases from J, the junction kept 8 bases outside the gene matches. The CDR3 protein is CASAHRGWTEAFF. DNA of the CDR3: TGTGCCAGCGCCCACAGGGGCTGGACTGAAGCTTTCTTT.

CDR3 amino acids: CASSLSRGSEKLFF. The CDR3 DNA reads TGTGCCAGCAGCTTATCCAGGGGCAGTGAAAAACTGTTTTTT. This chain links TRBV7-2 with TRBJ1-4, with D perhaps matching TRBD1 (6 bases). CDR3 length: 14 residues. Per germline, CDR1 SGHTA and CDR2 FQGNSA. Trimming removed 2 bases at V and 7 bases at J, with 11 bases between.

J is TRBJ1-3 and V is TRBV21-1; TRBD1 is the table's D call, not checked against the DNA. TRBV21-1 is an annotated pseudogene. There are 19 residues in the CDR3. The CDR3: CASSKVKVTGPGAGNTIYF. DNA for the CDR3: TGTGCCAGCAGCAAAGTAAAGGTGACAGGTCCCGGGGCTGGAAACACCATATATTTT.

The chain carries TRBV7-3 and TRBJ2-5; 7 nucleotides agree with TRBD1. Germline CDR1 reads SGHTA; CDR2 reads FQGTGA. This CDR3 has 13 residues. The V gene end was trimmed by 5 bases and the J gene end by 2 bases; junction bases not matched to a gene: 2. The CDR3 here is CASSRGQQETQYF. In nucleotides, the CDR3 is TGTGCCAGCAGCCGGGGACAGCAAGAGACCCAGTACTTC.

The chain uses TRBV4-2 and TRBJ2-5; D call uncertain. Per germline, CDR1 LGHNA and CDR2 YNFKEQ. This CDR3 contains 14 residues. Trimming took off 0 bases at V and 7 bases at J, with 12 bases between the two ends. Here the CDR3 reads CASSQELLVGTQYF. Here the CDR3 DNA reads TGTGCCAGCAGCCAAGAACTCCTAGTTGGGACCCAGTACTTC.

This chain connects TRBV6-2 or TRBV6-3 to TRBJ1-2, with TRBD1 matching 7 bases. From germline, CDR1 is MNHEY and CDR2 SVGEGT. Trimming removed 4 bases from V and 2 bases from J; junction bases left unmatched: 7. The CDR3 is made up of 15 amino acids. CDR3 DNA: TGTGCCAGCAGTTCTCATGGGACAGCCAACTATGGCTACACCTTC. Its protein is CASSSHGTANYGYTF.